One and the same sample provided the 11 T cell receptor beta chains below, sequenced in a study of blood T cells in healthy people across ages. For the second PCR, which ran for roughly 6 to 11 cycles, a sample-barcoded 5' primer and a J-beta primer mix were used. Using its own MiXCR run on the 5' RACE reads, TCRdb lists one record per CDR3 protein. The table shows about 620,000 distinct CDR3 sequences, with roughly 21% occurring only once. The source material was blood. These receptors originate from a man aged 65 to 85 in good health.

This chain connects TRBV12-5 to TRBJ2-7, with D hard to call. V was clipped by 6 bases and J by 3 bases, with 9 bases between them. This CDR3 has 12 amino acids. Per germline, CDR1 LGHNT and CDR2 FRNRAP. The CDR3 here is CASGPQIYEQYF. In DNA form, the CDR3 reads TGTGCTAGTGGCCCCCAAATCTACGAGCAGTACTTC.

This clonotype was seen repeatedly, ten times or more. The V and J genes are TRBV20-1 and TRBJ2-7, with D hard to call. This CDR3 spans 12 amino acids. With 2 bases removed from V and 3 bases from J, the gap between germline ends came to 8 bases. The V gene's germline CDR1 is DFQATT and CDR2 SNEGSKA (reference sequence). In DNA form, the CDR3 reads TGCAGTGCTAGAACTGAATACTACGAGCAGTACTTC. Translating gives CSARTEYYEQYF.

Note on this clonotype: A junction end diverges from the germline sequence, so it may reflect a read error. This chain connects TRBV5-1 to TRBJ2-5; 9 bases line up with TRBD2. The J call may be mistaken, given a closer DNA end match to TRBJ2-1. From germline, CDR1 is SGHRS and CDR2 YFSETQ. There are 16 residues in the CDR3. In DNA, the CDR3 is TGCGCCAGCAGCTTGGTAGGCGGGAGGGTAGACAATGTGCAGTTCTTC. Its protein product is CASSLVGGRVDNVQFF.

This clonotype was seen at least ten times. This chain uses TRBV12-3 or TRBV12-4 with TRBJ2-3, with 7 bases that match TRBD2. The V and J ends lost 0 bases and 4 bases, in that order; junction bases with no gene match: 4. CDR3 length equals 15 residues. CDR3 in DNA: TGTGCCAGCAGTTTAGCAAGCGGGACGGCAGATACGCAGTATTTT. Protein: CASSLASGTADTQYF.

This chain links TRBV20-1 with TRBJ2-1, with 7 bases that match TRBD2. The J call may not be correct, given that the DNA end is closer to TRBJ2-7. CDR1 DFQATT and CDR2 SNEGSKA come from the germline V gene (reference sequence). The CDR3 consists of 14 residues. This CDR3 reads CSARGDYGVSEQYF. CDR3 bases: TGCAGTGCTAGGGGGGACTATGGCGTCTCCGAGCAGTACTTC.

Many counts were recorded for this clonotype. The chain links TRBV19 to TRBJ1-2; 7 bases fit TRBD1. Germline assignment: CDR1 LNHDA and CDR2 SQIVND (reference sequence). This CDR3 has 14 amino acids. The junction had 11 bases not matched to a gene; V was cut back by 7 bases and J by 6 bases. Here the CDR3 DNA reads TGTGCCAGTACCCTACAGGGGCTTTTGGATGGCTACACCTTC. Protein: CASTLQGLLDGYTF.

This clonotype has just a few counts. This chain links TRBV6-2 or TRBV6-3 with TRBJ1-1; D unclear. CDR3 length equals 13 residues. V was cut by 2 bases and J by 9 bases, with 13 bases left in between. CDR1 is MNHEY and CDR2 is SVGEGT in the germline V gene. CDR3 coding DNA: TGTGCCAGCAGTTACGACACAACAAGAAAAGCTTTCTTT. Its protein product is CASSYDTTRKAFF.

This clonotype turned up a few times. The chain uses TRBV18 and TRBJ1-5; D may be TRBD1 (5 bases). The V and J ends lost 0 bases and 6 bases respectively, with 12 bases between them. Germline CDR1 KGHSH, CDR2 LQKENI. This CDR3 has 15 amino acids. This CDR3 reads CASSPPGGIVQPQHF. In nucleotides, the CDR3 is TGTGCCAGCTCACCACCGGGGGGGATTGTTCAGCCCCAGCATTTT. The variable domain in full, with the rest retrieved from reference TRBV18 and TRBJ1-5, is NAGVMQNPRHLVRRRGQEARLRCSPMKGHSHVYWYRQLPEEGLKFMVYLQKENIIDESGMPKERFSAEFPKEGPSILRIQQVVRGDSAAYFCASSPPGGIVQPQHFGDGTRLSIL.

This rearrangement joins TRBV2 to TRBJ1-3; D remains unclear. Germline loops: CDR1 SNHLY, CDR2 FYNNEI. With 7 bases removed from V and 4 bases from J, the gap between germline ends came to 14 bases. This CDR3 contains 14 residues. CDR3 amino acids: CASTRALGGNTIYF. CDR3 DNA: TGTGCCAGCACCCGGGCTCTGGGGGGAAACACCATATATTTT.

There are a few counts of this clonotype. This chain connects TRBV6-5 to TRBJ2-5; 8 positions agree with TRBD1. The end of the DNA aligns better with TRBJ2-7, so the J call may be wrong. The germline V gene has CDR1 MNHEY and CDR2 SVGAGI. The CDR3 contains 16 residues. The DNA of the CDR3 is TGTGCCAGCAGTTACACCGGGACAGGTCCCTCCTACGAGCAGTACTTC. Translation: CASSYTGTGPSYEQYF.

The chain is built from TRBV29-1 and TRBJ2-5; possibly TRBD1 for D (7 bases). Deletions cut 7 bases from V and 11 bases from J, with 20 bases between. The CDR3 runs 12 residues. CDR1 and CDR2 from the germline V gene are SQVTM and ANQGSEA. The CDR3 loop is CSADQGGREQYF. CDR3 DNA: TGCAGCGCTGACCAGGGGGGTCGGGAGCAGTACTTC.